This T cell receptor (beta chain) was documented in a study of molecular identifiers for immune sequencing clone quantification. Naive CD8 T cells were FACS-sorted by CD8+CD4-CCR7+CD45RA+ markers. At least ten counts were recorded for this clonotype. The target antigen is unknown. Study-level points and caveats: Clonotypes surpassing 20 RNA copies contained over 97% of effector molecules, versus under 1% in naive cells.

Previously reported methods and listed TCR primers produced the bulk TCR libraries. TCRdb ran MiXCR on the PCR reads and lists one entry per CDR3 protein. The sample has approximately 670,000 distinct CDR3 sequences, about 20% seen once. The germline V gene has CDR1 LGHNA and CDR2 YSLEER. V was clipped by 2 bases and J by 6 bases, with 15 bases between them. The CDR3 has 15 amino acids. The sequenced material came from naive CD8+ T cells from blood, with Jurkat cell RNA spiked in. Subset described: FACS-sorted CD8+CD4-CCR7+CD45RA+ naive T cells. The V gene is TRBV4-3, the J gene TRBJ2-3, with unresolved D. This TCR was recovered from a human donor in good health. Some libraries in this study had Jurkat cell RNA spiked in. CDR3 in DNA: TGCGCCAGCAGCCAACTAGGGTCCCCGCTGGATACGCAGTATTTT. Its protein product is CASSQLGSPLDTQYF.